The T cell receptor (beta chain) under discussion was sequenced for a study of blood T cell repertoires in COVID-19. Study-level background: Collection of acute and convalescent COVID-19 samples took place in the United States, Italy and Spain. PBMCs, B-cell-depleted T cells, or T cells were the source of the cDNA or gDNA that made up the material.

The germline gives CDR1 SGHNT, CDR2 YYREEE (reference sequence). This CDR3 has 13 residues. V was clipped by 7 bases and J by 2 bases; unmatched bases: 3. Methods used by the authors: Cell counts per sample came from amplifying reference gene primers. Produced via immunoSEQ multiplex PCR; TCRdb's table is partial and in-frame only. V and J calls and clone size follow that table, whereas D and trimming were derived from the DNA. This sample has 150,000 to 200,000 clones, with about nine tenths found just once. Patients in Seattle were enrolled during active infection, then followed longitudinally. The receptor was derived from a man aged 25 to 40 with COVID-19, enrolled during active disease. Sequenced: peripheral blood. The chain recombines TRBV5-4 with TRBJ2-3; TRBD1 agrees at 8 bases. The CDR3 loop reads CASRQGLTDTQYF. The CDR3 DNA reads as TGTGCCAGCCGACAGGGGCTCACAGATACGCAGTATTTT. The full variable domain, in which reference TRBV5-4 and TRBJ2-3 provide the parts outside the CDR3, is ETGVTQSPTHLIKTRGQQVTLRCSSQSGHNTVSWYQQALGQGPQFIFQYYREEENGRGNFPPRFSGLQFPNYSSELNVNALELDDSALYLCASRQGLTDTQYFGPGTRLTVL.